The subject of this entry is one T cell receptor (beta chain). Its antigen is currently unknown. No conserved phenylalanine or tryptophan ends this CDR3, so it is likely a read error. No DNA is shown, since the ends of the CDR3 on it are uncertain; the CDR3 is the one TCRdb lists. Through a sample-barcoded 5' primer and a J-beta primer mix, a second PCR was run for roughly 6 to 12 cycles. MiXCR, applied by TCRdb to the 5' RACE reads, yields one record per CDR3 protein. The profile shows 1 million or so distinct CDR3 sequences, around 25% of them singletons. This sample was taken from a study of blood T cells in healthy people across ages. The study's findings and limits: The study lacked donor CMV status, which possibly confounded expanded clonotype changes.

The germline V gene has CDR1 SGHTA and CDR2 FQGNSA. The CDR3 comprises 15 residues, both ends counted. The sample was also linked to a second study, of T cells of mothers and their children. As reported in that work: No clone of persistent microchimeric T cells was detected.

The source is a girl aged 2 to 9 in good health. The chain uses TRBV7-2 and TRBJ2-7; TRBD2 reflects the table's D call only, with no check against the DNA. Sequencing was carried out using blood. The CDR3 sequence: CASSFWLAGGLEQCS.